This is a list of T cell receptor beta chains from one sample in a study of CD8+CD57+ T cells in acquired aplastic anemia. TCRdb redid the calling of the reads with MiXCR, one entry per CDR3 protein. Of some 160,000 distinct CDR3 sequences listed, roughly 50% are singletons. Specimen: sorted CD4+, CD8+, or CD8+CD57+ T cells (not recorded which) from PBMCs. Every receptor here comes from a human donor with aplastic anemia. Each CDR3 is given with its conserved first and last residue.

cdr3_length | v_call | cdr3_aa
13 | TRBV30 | CALARQGAYEQYF
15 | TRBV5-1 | CASSSNRGRNEKLFF
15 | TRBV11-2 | CASSLNPGGIVEQYF
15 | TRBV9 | CASSGGLADYNEQFF
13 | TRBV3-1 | CASSQEGGGAQYF
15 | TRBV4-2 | CASSQGTGEGEKLFF
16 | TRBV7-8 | CASSLHAGGLTDTQYF
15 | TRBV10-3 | CAITPGQGGYGELFF
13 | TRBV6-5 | CASSYGGRYEQYF
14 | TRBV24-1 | CATSVQGVNQPQHF
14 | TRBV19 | CASSNRDGGRPQHF
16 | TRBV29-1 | CSVGFGLAGVAGELFF
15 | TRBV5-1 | CASSFGQNSGNTIYF
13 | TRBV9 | CASNNRPDSPLHF
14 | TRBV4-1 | CASSLAQNTGEQFF
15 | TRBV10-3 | CAISERQGSGNTIYF
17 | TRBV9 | CASSVTQGLGENTEAFF
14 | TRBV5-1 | CASSNGQGGTEAFF
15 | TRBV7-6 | CASSSPLQGSYEQYF
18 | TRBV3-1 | CASSQVGGVAGGQNEQFF
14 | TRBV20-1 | CGASKGLGNSPLHF
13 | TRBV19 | CASSIKSNTEAFF
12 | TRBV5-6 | CASSLEGNEQFF
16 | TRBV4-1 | CASSQEGRAYNSPLHF
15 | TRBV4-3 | CASSPGISSGETQYF
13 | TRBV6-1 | CASSGTVSYEQYF
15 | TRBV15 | CATSGYISRDTEAFF
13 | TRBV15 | CATSHTQGYGYTF
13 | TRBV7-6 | CASSNTGSTEAFF
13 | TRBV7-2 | CASSWTSGIEQFF
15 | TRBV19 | CASSIGDLTHNEQFF
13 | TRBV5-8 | CASSLGSSYEQYF
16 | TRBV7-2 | CASSLVWGAGDNEQFF
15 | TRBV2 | CASRGTSGLYNEQFF
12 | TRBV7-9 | CASRGRGEEAFF
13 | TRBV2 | CASRPGTEETQYF
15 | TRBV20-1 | CSARDRAGNPYEQYF
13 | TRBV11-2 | CASSWSGQDEAFF
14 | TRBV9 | CASSVEWTGYEQYF
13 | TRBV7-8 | CASSFDRQYGYTF
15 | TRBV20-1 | CSATLAGGAVETQYF
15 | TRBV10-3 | CAISHRTSGTDTQYF
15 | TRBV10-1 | CASSESGLSDGELFF
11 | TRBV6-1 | CASVILETQYF
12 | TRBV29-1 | CSVLTAEYEQYF
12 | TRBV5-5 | CASTDSTDTQYF
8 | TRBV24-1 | CATTEQYF
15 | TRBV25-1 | CASSELGPVRDTQYF
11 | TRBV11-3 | CASSLSTEASF
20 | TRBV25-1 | CASSEGMSPGLAGGYNEQFF
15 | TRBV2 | CASSELAGVKNEQFF
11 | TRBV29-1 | CSVEGGETQYF
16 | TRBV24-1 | CATSDPTTGGNYEQYF
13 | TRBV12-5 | CASGTDSSYEQYF
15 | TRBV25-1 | CASSSGLEGLNEQFF
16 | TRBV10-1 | CATRAWRVGCNQPQHF
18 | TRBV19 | CASSMGLAGGPIAGELFF
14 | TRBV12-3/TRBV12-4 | CASSLTGPNTEAFF
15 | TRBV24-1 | CATSDLGQGTYEQYF
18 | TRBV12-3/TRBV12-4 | CASSWSGRGLLGNTEAFF